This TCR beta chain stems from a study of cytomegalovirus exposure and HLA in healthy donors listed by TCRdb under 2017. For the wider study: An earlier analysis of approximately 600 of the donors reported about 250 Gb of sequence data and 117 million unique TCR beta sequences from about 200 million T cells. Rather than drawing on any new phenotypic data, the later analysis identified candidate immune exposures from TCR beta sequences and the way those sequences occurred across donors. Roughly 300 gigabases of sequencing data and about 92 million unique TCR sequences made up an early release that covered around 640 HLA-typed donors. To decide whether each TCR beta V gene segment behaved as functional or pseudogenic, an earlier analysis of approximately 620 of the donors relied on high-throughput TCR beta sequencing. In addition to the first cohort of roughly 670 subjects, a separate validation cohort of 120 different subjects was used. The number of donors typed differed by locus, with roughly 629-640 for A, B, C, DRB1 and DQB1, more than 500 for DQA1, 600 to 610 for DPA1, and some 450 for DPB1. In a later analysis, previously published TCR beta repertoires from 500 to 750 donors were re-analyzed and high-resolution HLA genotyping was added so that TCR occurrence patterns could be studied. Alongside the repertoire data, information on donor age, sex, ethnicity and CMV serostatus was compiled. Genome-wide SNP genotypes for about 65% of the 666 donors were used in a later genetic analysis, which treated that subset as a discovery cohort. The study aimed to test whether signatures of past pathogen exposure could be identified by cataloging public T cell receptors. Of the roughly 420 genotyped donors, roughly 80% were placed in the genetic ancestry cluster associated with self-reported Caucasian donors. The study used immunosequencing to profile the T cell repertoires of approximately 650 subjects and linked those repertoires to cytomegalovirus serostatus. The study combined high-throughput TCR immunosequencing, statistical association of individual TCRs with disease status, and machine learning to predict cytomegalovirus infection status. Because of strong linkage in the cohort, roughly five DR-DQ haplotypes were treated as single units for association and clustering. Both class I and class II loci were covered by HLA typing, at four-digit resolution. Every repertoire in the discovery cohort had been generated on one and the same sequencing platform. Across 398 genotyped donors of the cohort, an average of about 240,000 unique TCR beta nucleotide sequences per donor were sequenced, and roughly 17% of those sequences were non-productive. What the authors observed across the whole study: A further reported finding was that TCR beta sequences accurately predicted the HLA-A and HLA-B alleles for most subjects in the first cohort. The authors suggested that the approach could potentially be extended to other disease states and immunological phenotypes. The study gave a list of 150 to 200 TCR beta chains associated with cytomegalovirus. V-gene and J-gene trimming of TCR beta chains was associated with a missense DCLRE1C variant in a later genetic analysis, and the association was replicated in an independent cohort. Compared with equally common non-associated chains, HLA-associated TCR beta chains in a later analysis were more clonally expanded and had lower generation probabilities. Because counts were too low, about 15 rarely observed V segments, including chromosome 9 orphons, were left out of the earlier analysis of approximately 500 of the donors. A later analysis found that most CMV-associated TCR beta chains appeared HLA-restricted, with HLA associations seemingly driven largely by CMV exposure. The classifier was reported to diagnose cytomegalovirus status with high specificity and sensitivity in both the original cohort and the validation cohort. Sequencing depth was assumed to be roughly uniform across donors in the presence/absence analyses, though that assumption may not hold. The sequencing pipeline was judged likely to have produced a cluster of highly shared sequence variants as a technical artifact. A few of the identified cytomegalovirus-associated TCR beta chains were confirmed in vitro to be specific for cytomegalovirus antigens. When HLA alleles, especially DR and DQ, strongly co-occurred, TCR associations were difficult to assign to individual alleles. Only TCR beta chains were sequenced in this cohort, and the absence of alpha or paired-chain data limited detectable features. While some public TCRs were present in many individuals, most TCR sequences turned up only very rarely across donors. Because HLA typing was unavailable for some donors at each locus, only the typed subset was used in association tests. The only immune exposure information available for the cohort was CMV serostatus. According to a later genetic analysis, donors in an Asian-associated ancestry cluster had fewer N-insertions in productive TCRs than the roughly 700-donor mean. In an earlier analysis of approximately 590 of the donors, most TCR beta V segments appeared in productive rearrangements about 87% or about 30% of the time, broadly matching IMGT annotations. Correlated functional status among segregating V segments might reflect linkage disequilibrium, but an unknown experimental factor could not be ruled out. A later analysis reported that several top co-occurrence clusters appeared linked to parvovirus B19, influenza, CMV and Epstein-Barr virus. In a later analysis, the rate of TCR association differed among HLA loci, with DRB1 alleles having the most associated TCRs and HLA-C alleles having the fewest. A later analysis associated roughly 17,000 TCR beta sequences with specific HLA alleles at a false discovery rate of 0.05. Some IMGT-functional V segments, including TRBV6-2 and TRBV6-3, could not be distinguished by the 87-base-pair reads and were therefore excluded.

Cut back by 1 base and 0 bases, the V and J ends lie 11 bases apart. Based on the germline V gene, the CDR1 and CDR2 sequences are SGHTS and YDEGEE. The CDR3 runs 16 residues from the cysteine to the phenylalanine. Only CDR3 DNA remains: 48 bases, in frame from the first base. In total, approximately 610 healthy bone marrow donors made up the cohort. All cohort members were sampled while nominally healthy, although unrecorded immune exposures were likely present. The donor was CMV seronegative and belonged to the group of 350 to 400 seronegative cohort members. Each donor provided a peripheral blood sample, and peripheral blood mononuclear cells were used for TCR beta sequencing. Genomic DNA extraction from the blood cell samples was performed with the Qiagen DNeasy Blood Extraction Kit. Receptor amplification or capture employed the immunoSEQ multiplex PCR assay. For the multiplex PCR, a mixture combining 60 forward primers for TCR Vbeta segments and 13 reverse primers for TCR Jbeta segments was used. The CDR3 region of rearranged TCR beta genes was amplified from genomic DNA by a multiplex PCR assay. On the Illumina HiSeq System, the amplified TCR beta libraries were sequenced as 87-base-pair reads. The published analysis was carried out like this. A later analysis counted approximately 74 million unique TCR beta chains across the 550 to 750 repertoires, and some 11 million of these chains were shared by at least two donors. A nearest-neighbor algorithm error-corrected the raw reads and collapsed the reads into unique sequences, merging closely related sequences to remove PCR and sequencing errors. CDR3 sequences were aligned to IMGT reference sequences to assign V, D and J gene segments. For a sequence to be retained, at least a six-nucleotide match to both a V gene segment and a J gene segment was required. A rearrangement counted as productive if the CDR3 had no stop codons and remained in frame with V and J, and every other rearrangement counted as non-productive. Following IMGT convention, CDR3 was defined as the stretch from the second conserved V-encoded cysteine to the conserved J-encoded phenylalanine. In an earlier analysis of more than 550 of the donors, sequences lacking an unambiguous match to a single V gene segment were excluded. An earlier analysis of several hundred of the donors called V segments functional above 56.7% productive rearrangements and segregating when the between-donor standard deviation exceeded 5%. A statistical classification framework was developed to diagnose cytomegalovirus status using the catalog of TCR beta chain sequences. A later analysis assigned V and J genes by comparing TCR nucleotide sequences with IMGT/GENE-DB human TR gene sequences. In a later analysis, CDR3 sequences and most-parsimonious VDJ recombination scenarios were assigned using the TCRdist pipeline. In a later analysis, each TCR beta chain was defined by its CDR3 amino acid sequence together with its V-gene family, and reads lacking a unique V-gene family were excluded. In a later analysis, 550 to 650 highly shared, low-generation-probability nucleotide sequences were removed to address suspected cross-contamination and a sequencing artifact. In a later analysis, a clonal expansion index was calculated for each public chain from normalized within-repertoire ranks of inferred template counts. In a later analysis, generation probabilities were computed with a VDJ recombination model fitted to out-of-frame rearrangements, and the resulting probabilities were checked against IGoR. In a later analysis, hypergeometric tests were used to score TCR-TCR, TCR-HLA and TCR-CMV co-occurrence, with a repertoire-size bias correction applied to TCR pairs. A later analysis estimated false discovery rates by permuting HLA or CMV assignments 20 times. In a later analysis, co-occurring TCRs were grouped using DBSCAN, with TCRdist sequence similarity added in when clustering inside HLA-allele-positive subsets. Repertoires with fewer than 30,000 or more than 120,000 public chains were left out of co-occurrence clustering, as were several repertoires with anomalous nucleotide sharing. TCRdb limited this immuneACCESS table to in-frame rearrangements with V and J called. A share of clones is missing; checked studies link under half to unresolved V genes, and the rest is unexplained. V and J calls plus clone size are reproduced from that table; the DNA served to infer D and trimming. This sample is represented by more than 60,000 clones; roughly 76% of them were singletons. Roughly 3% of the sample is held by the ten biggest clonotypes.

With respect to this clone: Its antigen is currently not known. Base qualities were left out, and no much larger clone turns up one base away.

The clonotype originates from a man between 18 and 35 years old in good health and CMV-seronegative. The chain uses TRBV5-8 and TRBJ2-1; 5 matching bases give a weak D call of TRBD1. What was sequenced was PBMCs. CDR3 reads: CASSLFQGASYNEQFF. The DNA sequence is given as TGTGCCAGCAGCTTGTTCCAGGGCGCCTCCTACAATGAGCAGTTCTTC.